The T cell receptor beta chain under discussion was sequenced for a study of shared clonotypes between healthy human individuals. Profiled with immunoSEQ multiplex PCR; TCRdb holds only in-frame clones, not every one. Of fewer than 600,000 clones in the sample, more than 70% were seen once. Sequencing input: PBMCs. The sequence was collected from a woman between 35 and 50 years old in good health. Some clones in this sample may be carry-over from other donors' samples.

The CDR3 coding sequence is TGCGCCAGCAGCCAAGAGGTCCTGTTTTTGGGCGGGGAGCTGTTTTTT. Protein product: CASSQEVLFLGGELFF. This chain uses TRBV4-3 with TRBJ2-2, with no clear D. The CDR3 contains 16 residues. CDR1 and CDR2 (germline): LGHNA, YSLEER. Trimming removed 0 bases at V and 7 bases at J, with 15 bases between.